The 27 T cell receptor beta chains reported below all come from one sample, sequenced in a study of identical twins. TCRdb ran MiXCR on the 5' RACE reads and lists one entry per CDR3 protein. The sample yields 250,000 to 350,000 distinct CDR3 sequences, 6.5% to 9.5% seen once. This same sample was also part of a study on yellow fever vaccine responses in identical twins.

Specimen: memory (CD45RO+) T cells sorted from blood. These receptors originate from a woman between 18 and 29 years old in good health.

A remark on this clonotype: A read error may be the cause here, since a much bigger clone is one base away. J is TRBJ2-4 and V is TRBV25-1; 9 bases agree with TRBD1. The CDR3 has 18 amino acids. V lost 4 bases to trimming and J lost 8 bases; unmatched junction nucleotides: 18. Per the germline V gene, CDR1 is MGHDK and CDR2 is SYGVNS. The DNA of the CDR3 is TGTGCCAGCAGTGGAGGCCGGAAAACGCCGGGACAGGGCCACATTCAGTACTTC. This codes for CASSGGRKTPGQGHIQYF.

The sample holds many counts of this clonotype. The CDR3 nucleotides read TGCAGTGCTAGAGGGGGCGGAACACTTTATAGCAATCAGCCCCAGCATTTT. Residues: CSARGGGTLYSNQPQHF. The V gene is TRBV20-1, the J gene TRBJ1-5, with a weak D call TRBD1 (5 bases). CDR1 is DFQATT, CDR2 SNEGSKA, per germline (reference sequence). This CDR3 has 17 residues. V lost 1 base and J 0 bases, leaving 16 bases between the germline ends.

V usage is TRBV28 and J usage is TRBJ2-7; 8 bases match TRBD2. J lost 4 bases, V lost 2 bases, and 7 bases had no gene match. Germline V gene sequence: CDR1 MDHEN, CDR2 SYDVKM. CDR3 size: 15 residues. CDR3 nucleotides: TGTGCCAGCAGTTTACCGGGAGGGAGGCAGTACGAGCAGTACTTC. Protein: CASSLPGGRQYEQYF.

The chain is built from TRBV20-1 and TRBJ1-1; D remains ambiguous. Germline V gives CDR1 DFQATT, CDR2 SNEGSKA (reference sequence). This CDR3 is built from 13 residues. CDR3 sequence: CSETGTRNTEAFF. DNA of the CDR3: TGCAGCGAGACGGGAACGAGGAACACTGAAGCTTTCTTT.

The V call is TRBV28, the J call TRBJ2-1; D is undetermined. This CDR3 is 14 amino acids long. CDR1 and CDR2 (germline): MDHEN, SYDVKM. V gave up 2 bases and J gave up 12 bases, with 17 bases separating them. CDR3 in DNA: TGTGCCAGCAGTTTAGATTGGACCACTCTACGGCAGTTCTTC. Translation: CASSLDWTTLRQFF.

The rearrangement joins TRBV5-5 to TRBJ2-3; TRBD2 matches at 15 bases. J lost 0 bases, V lost 3 bases, and 2 bases had no gene match. CDR1 is SGHKS, CDR2 YYEKEE, per germline (reference sequence). The CDR3 runs to 17 residues. DNA for the CDR3: TGTGCCAGCAGCTCCGGGACTAGCGGGGGGAGCACAGATACGCAGTATTTT. This gives the protein CASSSGTSGGSTDTQYF.

This chain connects TRBV6-5 to TRBJ2-7; 12 nucleotides agree with TRBD2. V was clipped by 4 bases and J by 1 base; unmatched bases: 8. The CDR3 spans 17 residues. Germline assignment: CDR1 MNHEY and CDR2 SVGAGI. The DNA for the CDR3 is TGTGCCAGCAGTTCGCCCCCTCTAGCGGGAGGGTCCTACGAGCAGTACTTC. Amino acids: CASSSPPLAGGSYEQYF.

In its sample, this clonotype was seen a few times. The chain couples TRBV5-1 to TRBJ2-1; tentatively, D is TRBD2 (6 bases). CDR3 length: 15 residues. CDR1 and CDR2 from the germline V gene are SGHRS and YFSETQ. V shed 3 bases and J shed 8 bases, with 18 bases lying between them. CDR3 sequence (DNA): TGCGCCAGCAGCTCCGACCTAGCGCAAACGGATGAGCAGTTCTTC. Residues: CASSSDLAQTDEQFF.

This clonotype was detected a few times. Here the CDR3 reads CSAREVSGSSYNEQFF. CDR3 DNA: TGCAGTGCTAGAGAGGTTAGCGGGAGCTCCTACAATGAGCAGTTCTTC. V usage is TRBV20-1 and J usage is TRBJ2-1; 9 bases align to TRBD2. The CDR3 has 16 residues. Germline V CDR1 and CDR2: DFQATT, SNEGSKA (reference sequence). V shed 0 bases and J 0 bases; nucleotides not matched to a gene: 3.

This clonotype was seen many times. V and J are TRBV12-3 or TRBV12-4 and TRBJ2-1; 7 bases fit TRBD1. The V gene end was trimmed by 7 bases and the J gene end by 5 bases; junction bases not matched to a gene: 8. This CDR3 has 14 amino acids. CDR3 coding DNA: TGTGCCAGCACCCCGGGACAGACCAACAATGAGCAGTTCTTC. It translates to CASTPGQTNNEQFF.

This clonotype has ten or more counts. The chain joins TRBV10-2 to TRBJ2-3; 8 bases match TRBD2. Trimming took 4 bases from V and 15 from J; bases not matched to a gene: 9. The length of the CDR3 is 12 residues. CDR1 and CDR2 from the germline V gene are WSHSY and SAAADI. This chain's CDR3 is CASSAGGSGEYF. As DNA, the CDR3 is TGCGCCAGCAGTGCGGGGGGTAGCGGGGAATATTTT.

The chain combines TRBV12-3 or TRBV12-4 with TRBJ2-3; TRBD2 matches 12 bases. The CDR3 is made up of 17 amino acids. The CDR3 sequence: CTISLDRLAGAPDTQYF. The CDR3 DNA sequence: TGTACCATCAGTTTAGACAGACTAGCGGGGGCCCCAGATACGCAGTATTTT.

The sample holds a few counts of this clonotype. The chain combines TRBV2 with TRBJ2-6, with TRBD1 matching 8 bases. The CDR3 consists of 18 residues. The germline gives CDR1 SNHLY, CDR2 FYNNEI. With 4 bases clipped from V and 0 bases from J, the junction kept 8 bases outside the gene matches. The CDR3, as DNA: TGTGCCAGCAGTGTTCGGACAGGGCTCCACTCTGGGGCCAACGTCCTGACTTTC. Protein: CASSVRTGLHSGANVLTF. The full variable domain, in which reference TRBV2 and TRBJ2-6 provide the parts outside the CDR3, is EPEVTQTPSHQVTQMGQEVILRCVPISNHLYFYWYRQILGQKVEFLVSFYNNEISEKSEIFDDQFSVERPDGSNFTLKIRSTKLEDSAMYFCASSVRTGLHSGANVLTFGAGSRLTVL.

This clonotype was seen a few times. The chain uses TRBV5-8 and TRBJ2-6; no clear D gene. Trimming pared 0 bases from V and 3 bases from J, leaving 13 bases between. The CDR3 sequence is 17 residues long. CDR1 and CDR2 (germline): SGHTS, YDEGEE. The CDR3 reads CASSLAGLADGANVLTF. The CDR3 bases are TGTGCCAGCAGCTTGGCCGGATTGGCAGATGGGGCCAACGTCCTGACTTTC.

This clonotype appeared many times. The chain couples TRBV4-1 to TRBJ1-2; D may be TRBD1 (5 bases). CDR3 length: 12 amino acids. The V end lost 0 bases, the J end lost 13 bases, and 12 bases lay between the germline ends. The germline V gene encodes CDR1 MGHRA and CDR2 YSYEKL. The CDR3 DNA is TGCGCCAGCAGCCAAGATGTGGGGGGATTCACCTTC. Protein sequence: CASSQDVGGFTF.

The sample holds a few counts of this clonotype. This chain joins TRBV3-1 and TRBJ2-7, with D tentatively TRBD1 (6 bases). The CDR3 has 13 residues. Germline loops: CDR1 LGHDT, CDR2 YNNKEL (reference sequence). Trimming removed 3 bases from V and 2 bases from J, with 8 bases in between. CDR3 in amino acids: CASSQGAAYEQYV. CDR3 sequence (DNA): TGTGCCAGCAGCCAGGGGGCGGCCTACGAGCAGTACGTC.

The chain links TRBV20-1 to TRBJ1-2; a weak D match, TRBD1 (5 bases). The CDR3 consists of 13 residues. V shed 5 bases and J shed 3 bases, with 13 bases lying between them. Germline loops: CDR1 DFQATT, CDR2 SNEGSKA (reference sequence). The CDR3, as DNA: TGCAGTGCTCTCTCTGGGACGGACTATGGCTACACCTTC. It encodes CSALSGTDYGYTF.

This clonotype was observed at least ten times. The V and J genes are TRBV20-1 and TRBJ2-3; 7 bases agree with TRBD2. The length of the CDR3 is 15 residues. V lost 5 bases and J lost 1; bases outside the gene matches: 9. Germline V gene data show CDR1 as DFQATT and CDR2 as SNEGSKA (reference sequence). The chain's CDR3 is CSAQRAGAGTDTQYF. The DNA for the CDR3 is TGCAGTGCTCAGAGGGCGGGAGCGGGCACAGATACGCAGTATTTT.

The chain has TRBV20-1 and TRBJ2-1; 7 nucleotides line up with TRBD2. Germline V gene sequence: CDR1 DFQATT, CDR2 SNEGSKA (reference sequence). The CDR3 is 15 residues long. V shed 3 bases, J shed 6 bases, and the junction held 11 bases outside the gene matches. The CDR3 reads CSARDGGSQVNEQFF. CDR3 DNA sequence: TGCAGTGCTAGGGACGGGGGGAGTCAAGTCAATGAGCAGTTCTTC.

This clonotype was detected ten times or more. The gene calls are TRBV3-1 and TRBJ1-3, with unresolved D. The CDR3 spans 15 residues. The germline V gene encodes CDR1 LGHDT and CDR2 YNNKEL (reference sequence). Deletions cut 1 base from V and 0 bases from J, with 7 bases between. The DNA for the CDR3 is TGTGCCAGCAGCCAAGGAGCAAACTCTGGAAACACCATATATTTT. It encodes CASSQGANSGNTIYF. The complete variable domain, with remaining parts taken from reference TRBV3-1 and TRBJ1-3, reads DTAVSQTPKYLVTQMGNDKSIKCEQNLGHDTMYWYKQDSKKFLKIMFSYNNKELIINETVPNRFSPKSPDKAHLNLHINSLELGDSAVYFCASSQGANSGNTIYFGEGSWLTVV.

Only a few counts were recorded for this clonotype. V usage is TRBV5-5 and J usage is TRBJ2-5; D uncertain. Trimming cost V 0 bases and J 5 bases, with 11 bases left between them. The CDR3 has 14 residues. CDR1 SGHKS and CDR2 YYEKEE come from the germline V gene (reference sequence). CDR3 bases: TGTGCCAGCAGCTTGGATTTGATCCTGGAGACCCAGTACTTC. This sequence encodes CASSLDLILETQYF.

In this sample, this clonotype turned up many times. CDR3 sequence: CASNLAGRGTEAFF. The CDR3 nucleotides read TGTGCCAGCAACCTGGCAGGGAGAGGGACTGAAGCTTTCTTT. The V and J genes are TRBV5-6 and TRBJ1-1; a weak D match, TRBD1 (5 bases). The CDR3 sequence is 14 residues long. Trimming took 6 bases from V and 5 from J, leaving 17 bases between them. Per germline, CDR1 SGHDT and CDR2 YYEEEE.

This clonotype has a count of ten or more. The J gene is TRBJ2-7, the V gene TRBV3-1, with TRBD1 matching 7 bases. V was pared by 4 bases and J by 3 bases, with 3 bases of the junction left unmatched. CDR3 size: 13 residues. Germline V gene sequence: CDR1 LGHDT, CDR2 YNNKEL (reference sequence). The CDR3 sequence is CASSLRTGYEQYV. The CDR3 DNA is TGTGCCAGCAGCCTACGGACAGGCTACGAGCAGTACGTC.

V and J are TRBV7-3 and TRBJ1-1; no clear D. This CDR3 comprises 13 residues. The germline gives CDR1 SGHTA, CDR2 FQGTGA. V lost 5 bases to trimming and J lost 8 bases, with 15 bases between them. CDR3 amino acids: CASSPGQVTEAFF. The CDR3 DNA follows: TGTGCCAGCAGCCCTGGTCAGGTGACGGAAGCTTTCTTT.

This clonotype turned up a few times. The J gene is TRBJ2-7, the V gene TRBV20-1; D remains unclear. Trimming left V 6 bases short and J 0 bases short, with 9 bases between. The CDR3 length is 12 residues. Germline values: CDR1 DFQATT, CDR2 SNEGSKA (reference sequence). DNA of the CDR3: TGCAGTGCCAGAACGCACTCCTACGAGCAGTACTTC. Translation gives CSARTHSYEQYF.

Only a few counts were recorded for this clonotype. V gene TRBV5-4 combines with J gene TRBJ2-1, with D possibly being TRBD1 or TRBD2 (5 bases each). The CDR3 runs to 15 residues. The V end was cut by 4 bases, the J end by 2 bases, with 13 bases between. Looked up from germline, CDR1 is SGHNT and CDR2 is YYREEE (reference sequence). CDR3: CASSPRQTTYNEQFF. DNA of the CDR3: TGTGCCAGCAGCCCCCGACAGACTACCTACAATGAGCAGTTCTTC.

This clonotype was counted many times. This sequence joins TRBV6-1 and TRBJ2-7, with 7 bases lining up with TRBD1. Trimming cost V 5 bases and J 9 bases; bases outside gene matches: 13. The germline V gene encodes CDR1 MNHNS and CDR2 SASEGT. This CDR3 contains 14 residues. The CDR3 reads CASSLKPTGLGQYV. The CDR3 DNA reads TGTGCCAGCAGTCTAAAACCGACAGGGTTGGGGCAGTACGTC.